This paragraph covers one T cell receptor beta chain sequence. Its antigen is still unknown. Several immunoSEQ plates received, in even portions, the genomic DNA of each subset. The method was immunoSEQ multiplex PCR; TCRdb's version includes in-frame clones alone and lacks a portion of them. This sample has about 1.1 million clones, with approximately 75% found just once. The data originate from a study of shared clonotypes between healthy human individuals. Across the study: The donor group consisted of two women and a few men, aged 18 to 49. Study-wide points: The study sampled only blood, and tissue repertoires likely differ. Clonotype sharing across a few donors was observed for approximately 5% of naive CD4 clonotypes.

Germline V lookup: CDR1 SNHLY, CDR2 FYNNEI. The junction had 11 bases not matched to a gene; V was cut back by 5 bases and J by 9 bases. This CDR3 comprises 15 residues. V is TRBV2 and J is TRBJ2-7; 12 positions agree with TRBD1. The source of this sequence is a man aged 18 to 35 in good health. Some clones in this sample may be carry-over from other donors' samples. What was sequenced was memory CD4+ T cells from PBMCs. The subset was: CD45RA-negative fraction. The CDR3: CASSRTGTGGGVQYF. CDR3 coding DNA: TGTGCCAGCAGTCGTACCGGGACAGGGGGCGGAGTGCAGTACTTC.